Following are 10 T cell receptor beta chains from one sample sequenced in a study of Ad26.COV2.S vaccination and SARS-CoV-2 variants. The treatment denotes: over 15 received Ad26.COV2.S at low or high dose, single or two shots; 5 received placebo; per-sample allocation not given. Sampling occurred on day 63 after the first vaccine or placebo injection. Profiled with immunoSEQ multiplex PCR; TCRdb holds only in-frame clones, not every one. The repertoire holds 200,000 to 300,000 clones, with about 83% as singletons. The sample in question was peripheral blood, obtained in a trial of Ad26.COV2.S vaccine versus placebo. The receptors here all came from a person between 18 and 59 years old who received the Ad26.COV2.S COVID-19 vaccine or a placebo.

This chain connects TRBV28 to TRBJ1-1; 7 positions agree with TRBD1. The CDR3 runs 12 residues. V gave up 8 bases and J gave up 11 bases; unmatched junction bases: 11. Germline assignment: CDR1 MDHEN and CDR2 SYDVKM. Here the CDR3 reads CASETNRGEAFF. Here the CDR3 DNA reads TGTGCCAGCGAGACAAACAGGGGAGAGGCTTTCTTT.

Note on this clone: Distinct nucleotide sequences in the sample also encode this CDR3. V and J are TRBV29-1 and TRBJ2-1, with TRBD2 identical over 7 bases. Germline V lookup: CDR1 SQVTM, CDR2 ANQGSEA. The CDR3 consists of 13 residues. J gave up 3 bases and V 4 bases, and 3 bases lay outside the gene matches. CDR3 in amino acids: CSVGTGGYNEQFF. CDR3 nucleotide sequence: TGCAGCGTTGGAACGGGGGGCTACAATGAGCAGTTCTTC.

This clone was seen a handful of times. This rearrangement joins TRBV19 to TRBJ2-7; TRBD1 matches 9 bases. The CDR3 is 17 amino acids. The ends lost 4 bases at V and 0 bases at J; junction bases unmatched: 10. Germline V gives CDR1 LNHDA, CDR2 SQIVND (reference sequence). CDR3 loop: CASSTPGTGKSSYEQYF. The CDR3 DNA is TGTGCCAGTAGTACCCCCGGGACAGGGAAAAGCTCCTACGAGCAGTACTTC.

The chain carries TRBV5-1 and TRBJ1-1; possibly TRBD1 for D (6 bases). The germline V gene encodes CDR1 SGHRS and CDR2 YFSETQ. Between the trimmed V and J ends, which lost 1 base and 6 bases, there was a span of 13 bases. The CDR3 sequence is 14 residues long. This CDR3 is CASSLRGRGAEAFF. The CDR3 coding sequence is TGCGCCAGCAGCTTGCGGGGCAGGGGCGCTGAAGCTTTCTTT.

The chain is built from TRBV27 and TRBJ1-4, with TRBD1 matching 7 bases. The CDR3 totals 17 residues. CDR1 is MNHEY, CDR2 SMNVEV, per germline (reference sequence). V lost 6 bases, J lost 0 bases, and 10 bases stayed unmatched. The CDR3 reads CASSPARGIATNEKLFF. CDR3 sequence (DNA): TGTGCCAGCAGCCCCGCCAGGGGGATTGCAACTAATGAAAAACTGTTTTTT.

The chain is built from TRBV19 and TRBJ1-5; TRBD1 aligns across 9 bases. This CDR3 is built from 15 residues. V was pared by 7 bases and J by 1 base, with 5 bases of the junction left unmatched. CDR1 and CDR2 (germline): LNHDA, SQIVND (reference sequence). DNA of the CDR3: TGTGCCAGTACCTATGGGACAGGGAGCAATCAGCCCCAGCATTTT. It yields the protein CASTYGTGSNQPQHF.

The chain carries TRBV9 and TRBJ1-5; D uncertain. Per germline, CDR1 SGDLS and CDR2 YYNGEE. This CDR3 comprises 18 residues. V was cut by 4 bases and J by 0 bases, with 20 bases left in between. This chain's CDR3 is CASSRAKKGPPSNQPQHF. The CDR3 DNA sequence: TGTGCCAGCAGCCGAGCGAAAAAGGGCCCCCCTAGCAATCAGCCCCAGCATTTT.

The V gene is TRBV6-1, the J gene TRBJ2-7; tentatively, D is TRBD2 (7 bases). CDR3 length: 15 residues. Germline CDR1 is MNHNS and CDR2 is SASEGT. V gave up 3 bases and J gave up 3 bases, with 15 bases separating them. The CDR3 sequence: CASSDPGRGGYEQYF. Written as DNA, the CDR3 is TGTGCCAGCAGTGACCCGGGGAGGGGGGGCTACGAGCAGTACTTC.

The chain recombines TRBV7-2 with TRBJ2-5; tentatively, D is TRBD1 (6 bases). The CDR3 is made up of 18 amino acids. Trimming stripped 4 bases from V and 9 bases from J, with 30 bases between. Looked up from germline, CDR1 is SGHTA and CDR2 is FQGNSA. The CDR3 spells CASSSSITRLTGPGAQYF. The CDR3 DNA is TGTGCCAGCAGCTCATCCATCACCCGACTGACAGGCCCCGGGGCCCAGTACTTC.

The chain is built from TRBV2 and TRBJ1-1; D remains unclear. Germline V CDR1 and CDR2: SNHLY, FYNNEI. The CDR3 sequence is 14 residues long. V was cut by 1 base and J by 1 base, with 7 bases left in between. This CDR3 reads CASSEGWGNTEAFF. DNA for the CDR3: TGTGCCAGCAGTGAAGGTTGGGGGAACACTGAAGCTTTCTTT.